Listed here are 21 T cell receptor beta chains from one sample, sequenced in a study of shared clonotypes between healthy human individuals. Libraries were prepared by immunoSEQ multiplex PCR; TCRdb keeps only in-frame clonotypes and omits some of them. Found here are roughly 2.4 million clones, approximately 96% of them singletons; the top ten hold approximately 0.13%. Sequences were obtained from naive CD4+ T cells sorted from blood. Regarding subset: CD45RA+ positively selected. Receptors were obtained from a man younger than 30 in good health.

The chain has TRBV11-3 and TRBJ1-1; D unclear. CDR3 size: 15 residues. The ends were cut back, 6 bases at V and 6 bases at J, with 20 bases in the middle. CDR1 is SGHNT and CDR2 is YENEEA in the germline V gene. Here the CDR3 reads CASRSRPERIAEAFF. CDR3 bases: TGTGCCAGCAGATCGAGACCTGAACGGATCGCTGAAGCTTTCTTT.

This chain links TRBV10-3 with TRBJ1-1; 8 bases map to TRBD1. CDR3 length equals 12 residues. V shed 8 bases and J 8 bases; nucleotides not matched to a gene: 7. CDR1 is ENHRY, CDR2 SYGVKD, per germline. The CDR3 sequence is CAIAPGQGEAFF. For the CDR3, the DNA is TGTGCCATCGCCCCCGGACAGGGAGAAGCTTTCTTT.

V usage is TRBV7-2 and J usage is TRBJ2-7, with 8 bases aligning to TRBD2. CDR3 length equals 15 residues. Germline V gene data show CDR1 as SGHTA and CDR2 as FQGNSA. Losses at the gene ends were 3 bases for V and 2 bases for J; bases not matched to a gene: 6. In nucleotides, the CDR3 is TGTGCCAGCAGCTTTGCGGGGGGCCTTGCCTACGAGCAGTACTTC. The encoded protein is CASSFAGGLAYEQYF. Variable domain in full (rest from reference TRBV7-2 and TRBJ2-7): GAGVSQSPSNKVTEKGKDVELRCDPISGHTALYWYRQSLGQGLEFLIYFQGNSAPDKSGLPSDRFSAERTGGSVSTLTIQRTQQEDSAVYLCASSFAGGLAYEQYFGPGTRLTVT.

J is TRBJ2-3 and V is TRBV10-3, with 12 bases lining up with TRBD2. With 8 bases clipped from V and 4 bases from J, the junction kept 1 base outside the gene matches. This CDR3 contains 13 residues. Germline V gene sequence: CDR1 ENHRY, CDR2 SYGVKD. CDR3 in DNA: TGTGCCATCGGACTAGCGGGGCCAGATACGCAGTATTTT. Protein: CAIGLAGPDTQYF.

V is TRBV28 and J is TRBJ1-5; D remains ambiguous. Germline assignment: CDR1 MDHEN and CDR2 SYDVKM. The CDR3 covers 13 residues. The V end lost 8 bases, the J end lost 3 bases, and 11 bases lay between the germline ends. Written as DNA, the CDR3 is TGTGCCAGCGTCGTCACGCACAATCAGCCCCAGCATTTT. Encoded protein: CASVVTHNQPQHF.

The J gene is TRBJ1-5, the V gene TRBV4-1; TRBD1 matches 7 bases. V gave up 3 bases and J gave up 6 bases; unmatched junction bases: 8. The CDR3 loop spans 15 amino acids. CDR1 is MGHRA, CDR2 YSYEKL, per germline. The CDR3 DNA sequence: TGCGCCAGCAGCCAGCAAGGACAGGAGGTTCAGCCCCAGCATTTT. Its translation is CASSQQGQEVQPQHF.

The chain uses TRBV6-1 and TRBJ1-2; a possible D gene is TRBD1 (5 bases). Germline V CDR1 and CDR2: MNHNS, SASEGT. With 6 bases removed from V and 4 bases from J, the gap between germline ends came to 18 bases. The CDR3 totals 15 residues. The CDR3 spells CASRTDLPGGYGYTF. The CDR3 DNA is TGTGCCAGCAGGACAGACCTTCCCGGCGGCTATGGCTACACCTTC.

This chain connects TRBV5-4 to TRBJ2-7, with 9 bases that match TRBD1. Per germline, CDR1 SGHNT and CDR2 YYREEE (reference sequence). The CDR3 has 15 residues. Losses at the gene ends were 1 base for V and 5 bases for J; bases not matched to a gene: 7. This CDR3 is CASSLITGGNDEQYF. CDR3 DNA sequence: TGTGCCAGCAGCTTGATTACAGGGGGCAACGACGAGCAGTACTTC.

This chain connects TRBV4-3 to TRBJ2-3; no reliable D call. Germline assignment: CDR1 LGHNA and CDR2 YSLEER. The CDR3 length is 14 residues. Trimming cost V 2 bases and J 3 bases, with 9 bases left between them. CDR3 in amino acids: CASSQQRVTDTQYF. CDR3 bases: TGCGCCAGCAGCCAACAACGGGTAACAGATACGCAGTATTTT.

The gene calls are TRBV30 and TRBJ2-3, with TRBD2 matching over 7 bases. This CDR3 is built from 15 residues. In germline, CDR1 is GTSNPN, CDR2 SVGIG (reference sequence). The J segment lost 4 bases and the V segment lost 0 bases, leaving 7 bases of the junction unmatched. CDR3 nucleotides: TGTGCCTGGAGTGTACGCGGGAGCGGCCCAGATACGCAGTATTTT. As protein: CAWSVRGSGPDTQYF. Looking up the rest from reference TRBV30 and TRBJ2-3 gives the full variable domain: SQTIHQWPATLVQPVGSPLSLECTVEGTSNPNLYWYRQAAGRGLQLLFYSVGIGQISSEVPQNLSASRPQDRQFILSSKKLLLSDSGFYLCAWSVRGSGPDTQYFGPGTRLTVL.

This chain joins TRBV5-1 and TRBJ1-6; TRBD1 agrees at 7 bases. Germline assignment: CDR1 SGHRS and CDR2 YFSETQ. This CDR3 region has 16 residues. Unmatched junction bases numbered 11, after V lost 4 bases and J lost 7 bases. CDR3 nucleotides: TGCGCCAGCAGCCGGAACCCAACCAGGGGGAATTCACCCCTCCACTTT. This gives the protein CASSRNPTRGNSPLHF. Full variable domain (remainder filled in from reference TRBV5-1 and TRBJ1-6): KAGVTQTPRYLIKTRGQQVTLSCSPISGHRSVSWYQQTPGQGLQFLFEYFSETQRNKGNFPGRFSGRQFSNSRSEMNVSTLELGDSALYLCASSRNPTRGNSPLHFGNGTRLTVT.

V is TRBV6-5 and J is TRBJ2-1; the D gene is possibly TRBD2 (5 bases). The CDR3 runs to 15 residues. V was cut by 2 bases and J by 0 bases, with 8 bases left in between. Looked up from germline, CDR1 is MNHEY and CDR2 is SVGAGI. In nucleotides, the CDR3 is TGTGCCAGCAGTTACATAGCGACCTCCTACAATGAGCAGTTCTTC. Translating gives CASSYIATSYNEQFF.

The V and J genes are TRBV5-1 and TRBJ1-4; 10 bases agree with TRBD1. The CDR3 totals 15 residues. V shed 4 bases, J shed 6 bases, and the junction held 6 bases outside the gene matches. Germline lookup yields CDR1 SGHRS and CDR2 YFSETQ. DNA of the CDR3: TGCGCCAGCAGCCGGGACAGGGGTTTGGATGAAAAACTGTTTTTT. Protein product: CASSRDRGLDEKLFF. The complete variable domain, with remaining parts taken from reference TRBV5-1 and TRBJ1-4, reads KAGVTQTPRYLIKTRGQQVTLSCSPISGHRSVSWYQQTPGQGLQFLFEYFSETQRNKGNFPGRFSGRQFSNSRSEMNVSTLELGDSALYLCASSRDRGLDEKLFFGSGTQLSVL.

V gene TRBV29-1 combines with J gene TRBJ1-1; D possibly corresponds to TRBD1 (5 bases). Trimming removed 4 bases at V and 6 bases at J, with 9 bases between. Germline loops: CDR1 SQVTM, CDR2 ANQGSEA. CDR3 length: 11 residues. The CDR3 bases are TGCAGCGTTGCTCCAGGGTCTGAAGCTTTCTTT. Translation gives CSVAPGSEAFF.

Concerning this clone: Within the sample, other DNA sequences also encode this same CDR3. This chain joins TRBV5-1 and TRBJ1-1, with TRBD1 matching 9 bases. V lost 0 bases to trimming and J lost 6 bases; unmatched junction nucleotides: 3. The CDR3 sequence is 14 residues long. Per germline, CDR1 SGHRS and CDR2 YFSETQ. DNA for the CDR3: TGCGCCAGCAGCTTGGGGACAGGGGTTCCTGAAGCTTTCTTT. Translating it yields CASSLGTGVPEAFF.

The genes are TRBV2 and TRBJ2-5; TRBD2 matches 9 bases. V shed 6 bases, J shed 5 bases, and the junction held 4 bases outside the gene matches. Germline CDR1 is SNHLY and CDR2 is FYNNEI. The CDR3 is 13 amino acids. CDR3 sequence reads: CASRDSGSETQYF. In nucleotides, the CDR3 is TGTGCCAGCAGGGATAGCGGGAGCGAGACCCAGTACTTC.

The table lists this clone with a count of one. CDR3 bases: TGCGCCAGCAGCTTTAACATACTTAAAGAGACCCAGTACTTC. This gives the protein CASSFNILKETQYF. The J gene is TRBJ2-5, the V gene TRBV5-1; unclear D gene. The CDR3 extends over 14 amino acids. V was cut by 2 bases and J by 3 bases, with 11 bases left in between. The germline V gene encodes CDR1 SGHRS and CDR2 YFSETQ.

The CDR3 nucleotides are TGTGCCAGCAGCTTAGGGGGGGCGGGGGCCCCGGATACGCAGTATTTT. Residues: CASSLGGAGAPDTQYF. The chain carries TRBV7-2 and TRBJ2-3, with a weak D call TRBD2 (7 bases). V was trimmed by 1 base and J by 6 bases, leaving 17 bases between them. Germline V gene sequence: CDR1 SGHTA, CDR2 FQGNSA. CDR3 length equals 16 residues.

The genes are TRBV6-5 and TRBJ1-1, with D possibly TRBD1 on 5 matching bases. The V and J ends lost 5 bases and 8 bases respectively, with 9 bases between them. The CDR3 length is 11 residues. Per the germline V gene, CDR1 is MNHEY and CDR2 is SVGAGI. The CDR3 DNA sequence: TGTGCCAGCAGTGACCGGACAGAAGCTTTCTTT. This encodes CASSDRTEAFF.

The chain uses TRBV5-6 and TRBJ1-3; 8 bases agree with TRBD1. Germline trimming cut 4 bases from V and 2 bases from J; bases unmatched to any gene: 5. Germline CDR1 is SGHDT and CDR2 is YYEEEE. The CDR3 loop spans 15 amino acids. For the CDR3, the DNA is TGTGCCAGCAGCAGTCAGGGGGCGCCTGGAAACACCATATATTTT. Translated: CASSSQGAPGNTIYF. Full variable domain (rest looked up from reference TRBV5-6 and TRBJ1-3): DAGVTQSPTHLIKTRGQQVTLRCSPKSGHDTVSWYQQALGQGPQFIFQYYEEEERQRGNFPDRFSGHQFPNYSSELNVNALLLGDSALYLCASSSQGAPGNTIYFGEGSWLTVV.

The J gene is TRBJ2-7, the V gene TRBV6-6; a possible D gene is TRBD2 (6 bases). Germline V gene sequence: CDR1 MNHNY, CDR2 SVGAGI (reference sequence). V shed 11 bases and J shed 6 bases, with 23 bases lying between them. The CDR3 loop spans 14 amino acids. CDR3 sequence (DNA): TGTGCCTCTCGGGGGAATTATCTCGCGCCCGAGCAGTACTTC. Translation gives CASRGNYLAPEQYF.